The 26 T cell receptor beta chains below were found in one sample sequenced in a study of T cell responses to AZD1222 COVID-19 vaccine. Repertoires were generated with immunoSEQ multiplex PCR, while TCRdb's copy carries only in-frame clones and drops some. The sample has about 130,000 clones, around 94% seen once. The sequencing used peripheral blood, collected on day 0 of AZD1222 vaccination. The source is an adult in good health.

This chain links TRBV18 with TRBJ1-6; the D is unclear. The CDR3 loop spans 13 amino acids. From germline, CDR1 is KGHSH and CDR2 LQKENI. V shed 3 bases and J shed 5 bases, with 5 bases lying between them. The CDR3 region has the DNA TGTGCCAGCTCACCGGCGGATAATTCACCCCTCCACTTT. Residues: CASSPADNSPLHF.

This rearrangement joins TRBV7-6 to TRBJ2-5, with TRBD1 as a possible D gene (6 bases). The V and J ends lost 3 bases and 1 base respectively, with 12 bases between them. CDR1 SGHVS and CDR2 FNYEAQ come from the germline V gene. The CDR3 runs 15 residues. This chain's CDR3 is CASSFGGAVQETQYF. DNA for the CDR3: TGTGCCAGCAGCTTTGGGGGCGCGGTCCAAGAGACCCAGTACTTC. The full variable domain, with the rest looked up from reference TRBV7-6 and TRBJ2-5, is GAGVSQSPRYKVTKRGQDVALRCDPISGHVSLYWYRQALGQGPEFLTYFNYEAQQDKSGLPNDRFSAERPEGSISTLTIQRTEQRDSAMYRCASSFGGAVQETQYFGPGTRLLVL.

The chain carries TRBV5-5 and TRBJ2-3; D possibly corresponds to TRBD2 (5 bases). CDR3 length: 13 amino acids. V shed 0 bases and J shed 3 bases, with 5 bases lying between them. CDR1 and CDR2 from the germline V gene are SGHKS and YYEKEE (reference sequence). CDR3 nucleotides: TGTGCCAGCAGCTTGGGGAGGACAGATACGCAGTATTTT. Protein product: CASSLGRTDTQYF.

The chain uses TRBV7-8 and TRBJ1-1; 7 bases fit TRBD1. Trimming removed 0 bases from V and 4 bases from J; junction bases left unmatched: 8. This CDR3 is 16 amino acids long. The germline gives CDR1 SGHVS, CDR2 FQNEAQ. Here the CDR3 reads CASSLALTGIGTEAFF. The CDR3 DNA reads as TGTGCCAGCAGCTTAGCGTTGACAGGGATCGGCACTGAAGCTTTCTTT.

The rearrangement links TRBV6-2 or TRBV6-3 to TRBJ1-5; TRBD1 agrees at 8 bases. Germline V gives CDR1 MNHEY, CDR2 SVGEGT. The CDR3 loop spans 16 amino acids. The V segment lost 1 base and the J segment 2 bases; nucleotides outside the gene matches: 4. The CDR3, as DNA: TGTGCCAGCAGTTACTATAGGGGACAGGGCAATCAGCCCCAGCATTTT. This sequence encodes CASSYYRGQGNQPQHF.

The CDR3 reads CASSLPRWTDLYGYTF. DNA for the CDR3: TGTGCCAGCAGCTTGCCCCGTTGGACAGACCTCTATGGCTACACCTTC. The chain combines TRBV5-6 with TRBJ1-2; maybe TRBD1 (6 bases). Trimming removed 1 base from V and 4 bases from J, with 17 bases in between. The CDR3 spans 16 residues. Looked up from germline, CDR1 is SGHDT and CDR2 is YYEEEE.

This clone was counted only a few times. The V and J genes are TRBV19 and TRBJ1-2; possibly TRBD1 for D (5 bases). V dropped 4 bases and J dropped 5 bases, with 17 bases sitting between them. The CDR3 covers 15 residues. Per germline, CDR1 LNHDA and CDR2 SQIVND (reference sequence). CDR3 in amino acids: CASSNGAGLGYGYTF. In nucleotides, the CDR3 is TGTGCCAGTAGTAATGGAGCAGGGTTAGGGTATGGCTACACCTTC. Together with reference TRBV19 and TRBJ1-2, the CDR3 gives the full variable domain: DGGITQSPKYLFRKEGQNVTLSCEQNLNHDAMYWYRQDPGQGLRLIYYSQIVNDFQKGDIAEGYSVSREKKESFPLTVTSAQKNPTAFYLCASSNGAGLGYGYTFGSGTRLTVV.

The V and J genes are TRBV28 and TRBJ1-1; D is ambiguous. CDR1 and CDR2 from the germline V gene are MDHEN and SYDVKM. Trimming pared 4 bases from V and 1 base from J, leaving 10 bases between. The CDR3 is 14 amino acids. CDR3 DNA: TGTGCCAGCAGTTCCCTCCACCCGAACACTGAAGCTTTCTTT. Translated: CASSSLHPNTEAFF.

The V gene is TRBV6-6, the J gene TRBJ1-5; D uncertain. V was cut by 4 bases and J by 0 bases, with 13 bases left in between. The CDR3 sequence is 16 residues long. Germline V gene sequence: CDR1 MNHNY, CDR2 SVGAGI (reference sequence). The CDR3 spells CASSLGPPGSNQPQHF. CDR3 nucleotide sequence: TGTGCCAGCAGTTTGGGCCCCCCTGGTAGCAATCAGCCCCAGCATTTT.

The genes are TRBV15 and TRBJ1-1, with no clear D. The CDR3 covers 11 residues. V dropped 1 base and J dropped 10 bases, with 7 bases sitting between them. Germline CDR1 is LNHNV and CDR2 is YYDKDF (reference sequence). The CDR3 bases are TGTGCCACCAGCAGAGGATATGGAGCTTTCTTT. Encoded protein: CATSRGYGAFF.

V usage is TRBV30 and J usage is TRBJ2-7; D tentatively fits TRBD1 or TRBD2 (5 bases each). The CDR3 totals 11 residues. V was cut by 8 bases and J by 4 bases, with 12 bases left in between. Per the germline V gene, CDR1 is GTSNPN and CDR2 is SVGIG (reference sequence). DNA of the CDR3: TGTGCCGGGGGATTAGGGTACGAGCAGTACTTC. Its translation: CAGGLGYEQYF.

This chain uses TRBV3-1 (or the pseudogene TRBV3-2) with TRBJ2-1, with D tentatively TRBD2 (5 bases). Germline V lookup: CDR1 LGHDT, CDR2 YNNKEL (reference sequence). V lost 4 bases and J 7 bases, leaving 17 bases between the germline ends. The CDR3 runs 15 residues. The CDR3, as DNA: TGTGCCAGCAGCCCCGAAGAGAGCCGCGGGAATGAGCAGTTCTTC. Translated, it gives CASSPEESRGNEQFF.

The chain carries TRBV25-1 and TRBJ2-7, with D possibly being TRBD2 (5 bases). Germline V gives CDR1 MGHDK, CDR2 SYGVNS. V was shortened by 4 bases and J by 2 bases, with 12 bases between the two germline ends. The CDR3 sequence is 14 residues long. CDR3 residues: CASSGGFGAYEQYF. CDR3 bases: TGTGCCAGCAGTGGAGGGTTTGGGGCCTACGAGCAGTACTTC.

The rearrangement links TRBV5-8 to TRBJ1-4, with TRBD1 matching 8 bases. The germline CDR1 and CDR2 sequences are SGHTS and YDEGEE. The ends lost 7 bases at V and 7 bases at J; junction bases unmatched: 9. This CDR3 contains 14 residues. This CDR3 is CASDRGYQGEKLFF. CDR3 sequence (DNA): TGTGCCAGCGACAGGGGTTATCAGGGTGAAAAACTGTTTTTT.

V gene TRBV11-1 combines with J gene TRBJ2-7, with 13 bases that match TRBD2. This CDR3 has 16 amino acids. V lost 5 bases, J lost 4 bases, and 8 bases stayed unmatched. Germline V gene lookup returns CDR1 SGHAT and CDR2 FQDESV (reference sequence). CDR3: CASSTTGTSGIYEQYF. CDR3 bases: TGTGCCAGCAGCACGACAGGGACTAGCGGGATTTACGAGCAGTACTTC. Using reference TRBV11-1 and TRBJ2-7 for the parts outside the CDR3, the full variable domain is EAEVAQSPRYKITEKSQAVAFWCDPISGHATLYWYRQILGQGPELLVQFQDESVVDDSQLPKDRFSAERLKGVDSTLKIQPAELGDSAMYLCASSTTGTSGIYEQYFGPGTRLTVT.

The J gene is TRBJ1-2, the V gene TRBV2, with 7 bases that match TRBD1. The length of the CDR3 is 14 residues. V was pared by 5 bases and J by 3 bases, with 6 bases of the junction left unmatched. Germline V gene lookup returns CDR1 SNHLY and CDR2 FYNNEI. The CDR3 DNA reads TGTGCCAGCAGTACCGGGACAGTGGACTATGGCTACACCTTC. Translating gives CASSTGTVDYGYTF.

The rearrangement uses TRBV6-5 and TRBJ2-1; TRBD2 aligns across 7 bases. V lost 8 bases to trimming and J lost 2 bases; unmatched junction nucleotides: 3. Per the germline V gene, CDR1 is MNHEY and CDR2 is SVGAGI. The CDR3 is 13 amino acids. CDR3 loop: CASQRETYNEQFF. In DNA form, the CDR3 reads TGTGCCAGCCAGCGGGAAACCTACAATGAGCAGTTCTTC.

The V call is TRBV19, the J call TRBJ1-5; 9 bases agree with TRBD1. The CDR3 covers 19 residues. Germline lookup yields CDR1 LNHDA and CDR2 SQIVND (reference sequence). Germline trimming cut 7 bases from V and 3 bases from J; bases unmatched to any gene: 19. CDR3 DNA: TGTGCCAGTACCATAGGGGTACCGGGACAGGGCGTTCTCAATCAGCCCCAGCATTTT. Translation: CASTIGVPGQGVLNQPQHF.

The chain couples TRBV23-1 to TRBJ2-1; D gene unclear. TRBV23-1 falls under the ORF class, with uncertain function. The V and J ends lost 5 bases and 7 bases respectively, with 18 bases between them. The CDR3 totals 15 residues. In nucleotides, the CDR3 is TGCGCCAGCAGTGGCCCGGCCTCGAAACGGAATGAGCAGTTCTTC. Amino acids: CASSGPASKRNEQFF.

For the CDR3, the DNA is TGTGCCAGCAGCTTCCGGACAGATACGCAGTATTTT. Translating gives CASSFRTDTQYF. The rearrangement uses TRBV7-3 and TRBJ2-3; D gene uncertain. Germline V CDR1 and CDR2: SGHTA, FQGTGA. Trimming shortened V by 3 bases and J by 3 bases, and 4 bases separated the two germline ends. The CDR3 covers 12 residues.

The chain employs TRBV9 and TRBJ1-1; D may be TRBD1 (5 bases). Trimming took off 3 bases at V and 11 bases at J, with 26 bases between the two ends. Germline loops: CDR1 SGDLS, CDR2 YYNGEE. The CDR3 runs to 16 residues. The CDR3 sequence: CASSGPRDGPTQEAFF. The CDR3 coding sequence is TGTGCCAGCAGCGGGCCGCGGGACGGCCCCACTCAGGAGGCTTTCTTT. The full variable domain, completed using reference TRBV9 and TRBJ1-1, is DSGVTQTPKHLITATGQRVTLRCSPRSGDLSVYWYQQSLDQGLQFLIQYYNGEERAKGNILERFSAQQFPDLHSELNLSSLELGDSALYFCASSGPRDGPTQEAFFGQGTRLTVV.

V usage is TRBV6-2 or TRBV6-3 and J usage is TRBJ2-7; tentatively, D is TRBD2 (5 bases). This CDR3 has 16 amino acids. Germline V gene sequence: CDR1 MNHEY, CDR2 SVGEGT. V shed 0 bases and J shed 0 bases, with 12 bases lying between them. The CDR3 sequence: CASSYSGLLVSYEQYF. DNA for the CDR3: TGTGCCAGCAGTTACTCCGGACTGCTAGTCTCCTACGAGCAGTACTTC.

This clone was seen just once. This sequence joins TRBV19 and TRBJ2-7; 8 nucleotides align to TRBD1. V lost 4 bases, J lost 7 bases, and 9 bases stayed unmatched. Germline loops: CDR1 LNHDA, CDR2 SQIVND (reference sequence). This CDR3 comprises 14 residues. This chain's CDR3 is CASSTRQGSREQYF. The CDR3, as DNA: TGTGCCAGTAGTACCCGACAGGGGAGTAGGGAGCAGTACTTC.

The rearrangement joins TRBV12-3 or TRBV12-4 to TRBJ1-5, with 9 bases lining up with TRBD1. The CDR3 sequence is 13 residues long. J lost 5 bases, V lost 4 bases, and 0 bases had no gene match. The DNA for the CDR3 is TGTGCCAGCAGTTGGACAGGGGATCAGCCCCAGCATTTT. It specifies CASSWTGDQPQHF.

The chain recombines TRBV5-1 with TRBJ1-2, with TRBD1 as a possible D gene (5 bases). This CDR3 has 14 amino acids. Trimming left V 4 bases short and J 6 bases short, with 16 bases between. CDR1 and CDR2 from the germline V gene are SGHRS and YFSETQ. The DNA of the CDR3 is TGCGCCAGCAGCAGAGAGACAGTCCCAGATGGCTACACCTTC. It codes for CASSRETVPDGYTF.

This clone has a single count. The rearrangement uses TRBV6-2 or TRBV6-3 and TRBJ2-3, with D unclear. CDR1 and CDR2 (germline): MNHEY, SVGEGT. The length of the CDR3 is 14 residues. Trimming removed 4 bases at V and 0 bases at J, with 8 bases between. CDR3 nucleotide sequence: TGTGCCAGCAGTTTTACGGCGAGCACAGATACGCAGTATTTT. As protein: CASSFTASTDTQYF.